This entry lists 12 T cell receptor beta chains sequenced from one sample in a study of OX40 agonist ivuxolimab in advanced cancers. The data were produced by immunoSEQ multiplex PCR, yet TCRdb's version contains in-frame clones alone and is incomplete. The sample carries 20,000 to 30,000 clones, 88% recorded once. The sample in question was CD4+ or CD8+ T cells sorted from blood, obtained in a trial of the OX40 agonist ivuxolimab. Receptor source: an adult with an advanced solid tumor such as melanoma, head and neck, liver or kidney cancer.

This chain links TRBV4-1 with TRBJ2-7, with 7 bases lining up with TRBD2. V lost 0 bases and J lost 2; bases outside the gene matches: 7. CDR1 and CDR2 from the germline V gene are MGHRA and YSYEKL. The CDR3 has 16 amino acids. In DNA form, the CDR3 reads TGCGCCAGCAGCCAAGAGGGGAGGGGAACCACCTACGAGCAGTACTTC. Translating it yields CASSQEGRGTTYEQYF.

V and J are TRBV19 and TRBJ2-7, with TRBD1 matching over 8 bases. Unmatched junction bases numbered 15, after V lost 6 bases and J lost 5 bases. The CDR3 spans 16 residues. Germline V gene sequence: CDR1 LNHDA, CDR2 SQIVND (reference sequence). The CDR3 reads CASSTFAGGASDEQYF. The CDR3 nucleotides read TGTGCCAGTAGCACTTTCGCAGGGGGCGCGAGTGACGAGCAGTACTTC.

This sequence joins TRBV9 and TRBJ2-1, with a tentative D call TRBD1 (5 bases). Trimming removed 3 bases from V and 2 bases from J, with 12 bases in between. CDR1 and CDR2 from the germline V gene are SGDLS and YYNGEE. The CDR3 totals 15 residues. CDR3 region: CASSGPDNPYNEQFF. The CDR3 DNA is TGTGCCAGCAGCGGCCCGGACAACCCCTACAATGAGCAGTTCTTC. The complete variable domain, with remaining parts taken from reference TRBV9 and TRBJ2-1, reads DSGVTQTPKHLITATGQRVTLRCSPRSGDLSVYWYQQSLDQGLQFLIQYYNGEERAKGNILERFSAQQFPDLHSELNLSSLELGDSALYFCASSGPDNPYNEQFFGPGTRLTVL.

J is TRBJ2-7 and V is TRBV27; D is unclear. This CDR3 spans 15 amino acids. Germline V gives CDR1 MNHEY, CDR2 SMNVEV (reference sequence). The germline V and J ends were trimmed by 6 bases and 1 base, with 16 bases remaining between them. The CDR3 DNA sequence: TGTGCCAGCAGCCCTCAAGCATATCGTTCCTACGAGCAGTACTTC. It encodes CASSPQAYRSYEQYF.

In regard to this clone: Other DNA sequences in this sample translate to the same CDR3. The genes are TRBV29-1 and TRBJ1-1; the D is unclear. This CDR3 is built from 11 residues. Trimming removed 1 base from V and 3 bases from J, with 3 bases in between. Germline assignment: CDR1 SQVTM and CDR2 ANQGSEA. The DNA for the CDR3 is TGCAGCGTTGAAGGGGACACTGAAGCTTTCTTT. This gives the protein CSVEGDTEAFF.

The gene calls are TRBV5-5 and TRBJ2-1; no definite D call. The V gene lost 1 base and the J gene lost 5 bases, with 7 bases spanning the gap. Germline V lookup: CDR1 SGHKS, CDR2 YYEKEE (reference sequence). There are 13 residues in the CDR3. The CDR3 region has the DNA TGTGCCAGCAGCTTGCGTACTAACAATGAGCAGTTCTTC. It specifies CASSLRTNNEQFF. The variable domain in full, completed from reference TRBV5-5 and TRBJ2-1, reads DAGVTQSPTHLIKTRGQQVTLRCSPISGHKSVSWYQQVLGQGPQFIFQYYEKEERGRGNFPDRFSARQFPNYSSELNVNALLLGDSALYLCASSLRTNNEQFFGPGTRLTVL.

The rearrangement joins TRBV12-2 to TRBJ2-1; TRBD2, the table's D call, was not compared with the DNA. TRBV12-2 is marked as a pseudogene. The CDR3 covers 18 residues. In DNA, the CDR3 is TGTGCAAGTCGCTTAGCGAACTCTAGCGGGGCTTCCTACAATGAGCAGTTCTTC. It codes for CASRLANSSGASYNEQFF.

CDR3 coding DNA: TGTGCCAGCAGCGTAGGGTGGCAGTTCCCCCTCGAAAAACTGTTTTTT. Amino acids: CASSVGWQFPLEKLFF. The chain carries TRBV9 and TRBJ1-4, with unresolved D. Germline CDR1 reads SGDLS; CDR2 reads YYNGEE. V lost 0 bases and J 8 bases, leaving 17 bases between the germline ends. The CDR3 spans 16 residues. The variable domain in full, completed from reference TRBV9 and TRBJ1-4, reads DSGVTQTPKHLITATGQRVTLRCSPRSGDLSVYWYQQSLDQGLQFLIQYYNGEERAKGNILERFSAQQFPDLHSELNLSSLELGDSALYFCASSVGWQFPLEKLFFGSGTQLSVL.

This clone was observed a handful of times. CDR3 sequence (DNA): TGTGCCAGCAGCTGGGGGGACAGTAGCTCCTACGAGCAGTACTTC. Translating gives CASSWGDSSSYEQYF. The rearrangement links TRBV5-4 to TRBJ2-7, with D possibly being TRBD1 (7 bases). The CDR3 spans 15 residues. Deletions cut 3 bases from V and 0 bases from J, with 13 bases between. Germline CDR1 and CDR2: SGHNT and YYREEE (reference sequence).

V and J are TRBV30 and TRBJ2-5; D is perhaps TRBD2 (6 bases). The V gene lost 2 bases and the J gene lost 2 bases, with 18 bases spanning the gap. CDR3 length equals 16 residues. Per the germline V gene, CDR1 is GTSNPN and CDR2 is SVGIG (reference sequence). The DNA for the CDR3 is TGTGCCTGGAGTCCGGGGTTCGGGGGACCACAAGAGACCCAGTACTTC. It translates to CAWSPGFGGPQETQYF.

The chain combines TRBV28 with TRBJ2-3; 9 bases match TRBD2. Germline V gene data show CDR1 as MDHEN and CDR2 as SYDVKM. With V trimmed by 6 bases and J by 5 bases, 9 bases remained unmatched. The CDR3 loop spans 15 amino acids. The CDR3 spells CASRGRAGGQDTQYF. The CDR3 region has the DNA TGTGCCAGCAGAGGGAGGGCGGGGGGGCAAGATACGCAGTATTTT.

The chain links TRBV6-4 to TRBJ1-2; TRBD1 matches 7 bases. The CDR3 has 14 residues. V dropped 2 bases and J dropped 4; count of bases not matched to a gene: 4. Germline assignment: CDR1 MRHNA and CDR2 SNTAGT. This CDR3 is CASSDGQDSYGYTF. CDR3 sequence (DNA): TGTGCCAGCAGTGACGGACAGGACAGCTATGGCTACACCTTC.